These T cell receptor beta chains were read from a single sample in a study of OX40 agonist ivuxolimab in advanced cancers. The assay was immunoSEQ multiplex PCR, and TCRdb's table has in-frame clones only and misses some. Altogether about 120,000 clones are present, 80% to 95% being singletons, with the ten largest covering over 0.15%. Source: CD4+ or CD8+ T cells sorted from blood, taken in a trial of the OX40 agonist ivuxolimab. These receptors came from an adult with an advanced solid tumor such as melanoma, head and neck, liver or kidney cancer. Each CDR3 is given with its conserved first and last residue. The order of the fields is CDR3 protein, CDR3 DNA, clone size, V gene, CDR3 length, D gene, J gene. D genes are given only for firm matches. Only some rows state a clone size, as once, few, many or a class for expanded clones.

CASSPRPGTVGTQYF,TGTGCCAGCAGTCCGCGCCCCGGGACGGTGGGGACCCAGTACTTC,-,TRBV27,15,-,TRBJ2-5
CASSLSGNSYEQYF,TGTGCCAGCAGCTTAAGCGGTAATTCCTACGAGCAGTACTTC,-,TRBV7-2,14,-,TRBJ2-7
CASRASGDYTDTQYF,TGTGCCAGTAGGGCTAGCGGGGACTACACAGATACGCAGTATTTT,-,TRBV19,15,TRBD2,TRBJ2-3
CASSPLVRDTEAFF,TGTGCCAGCAGTCCATTGGTTCGGGACACTGAAGCTTTCTTT,once,TRBV27,14,-,TRBJ1-1
CASSLDSLSTDTQYF,TGTGCCAGCAGCTTGGACTCCCTTAGCACAGATACGCAGTATTTT,once,TRBV5-4,15,-,TRBJ2-3
CAISEIREPTNEKLFF,TGTGCCATCAGTGAGATAAGGGAGCCAACTAATGAAAAACTGTTTTTT,-,TRBV10-3,16,-,TRBJ1-4
CASSEPGSREQYF,TGTGCCAGCAGTGAGCCGGGATCGAGGGAGCAGTACTTC,-,TRBV25-1,13,-,TRBJ2-7
CASSSNRRDLSYEQYF,TGTGCCAGCAGCTCTAACCGGCGGGACCTCTCCTACGAGCAGTACTTC,-,TRBV7-3,16,-,TRBJ2-7
CASSSPPSDTQYF,TGTGCCAGCAGTTCCCCCCCGTCAGATACGCAGTATTTT,-,TRBV28,13,-,TRBJ2-3
CASSFGGSTDTQYF,TGTGCCAGCTCTTTTGGGGGAAGCACAGATACGCAGTATTTT,-,TRBV9,14,-,TRBJ2-3
CASSQDISGANVLTF,TGCGCCAGCAGCCAGGACATCTCTGGGGCCAACGTCCTGACTTTC,-,TRBV5-1,15,-,TRBJ2-6
CASHTPTNYGYTF,TGTGCCAGTCATACACCGACTAACTATGGCTACACCTTC,once,TRBV7-9,13,-,TRBJ1-2
CASSLGATGPDTQYF,TGTGCCAGCAGCTTAGGAGCCACAGGACCAGATACGCAGTATTTT,-,TRBV7-9,15,-,TRBJ2-3
CASTWADTQYF,TGTGCCAGCACTTGGGCAGATACGCAGTATTTT,-,TRBV6-5,11,-,TRBJ2-3
CASKGGGNQPQHF,TGTGCCAGCAAAGGGGGTGGGAATCAGCCCCAGCATTTT,-,TRBV7-6,13,-,TRBJ1-5
CASSLVGVRGFLNTEAFF,TGTGCCAGCAGCTTGGTGGGGGTTCGAGGATTTTTGAACACTGAAGCTTTCTTT,few,TRBV5-4,18,-,TRBJ1-1
CASTGLLGNQPQHF,TGTGCCAGTACAGGGCTCCTGGGGAATCAGCCCCAGCATTTT,few,TRBV6-1,14,-,TRBJ1-5
CAISASWLEQFF,TGTGCCATCAGTGCCAGCTGGCTTGAGCAGTTCTTC,-,TRBV10-3,12,-,TRBJ2-1